This T cell receptor (beta chain) was retrieved from a study of blood T cell repertoires in COVID-19. Study details: Sites across the United States, Italy and Spain contributed samples from acute and convalescent COVID-19.

CDR1 is SNHLY, CDR2 FYNNEI, per germline. J was trimmed by 15 bases and V by 9 bases; bases with no gene match: 10. This CDR3 is built from 11 residues. In the source study's methods: Estimates of nucleated cell counts were drawn from the amplification of reference gene primers. Using immunoSEQ multiplex PCR, the repertoire was profiled, and TCRdb retains in-frame clones only, with some absent. That table is the source of V, J and clone size, and D and trimming were worked out from the DNA. The sample lists tens of thousands of clones; about 85% were seen once. The rearrangement joins TRBV2 to TRBJ2-3; 9 bases are a match to TRBD2. This sequence originates from a man aged 55 to 70 with acute or convalescent COVID-19. What was sequenced was peripheral blood. CDR3 in DNA: TGTGCCAGTCAATTCTCTAGCGGGACATATTTT. This encodes CASQFSSGTYF. The full variable domain, with the rest looked up from reference TRBV2 and TRBJ2-3, is EPEVTQTPSHQVTQMGQEVILRCVPISNHLYFYWYRQILGQKVEFLVSFYNNEISEKSEIFDDQFSVERPDGSNFTLKIRSTKLEDSAMYFCASQFSSGTYFGPGTRLTVL.